This TCR beta chain was sequenced for a study of CD8+ T cells in alopecia areata. Findings and caveats of the study: Especially in alopecia totalis/universalis, lesional scalp showed greater clonality than normal scalp did. Patients shared TCRs less clearly than mice did, possibly owing to HLA.

CDR1 is SGHVS, CDR2 FNYEAQ, per germline. This CDR3 region has 14 residues. The germline V and J ends were trimmed by 5 bases and 5 bases, with 15 bases remaining between them. In each case, RNA was isolated and then reverse transcribed into cDNA as the sequencing template. Repertoires were generated with immunoSEQ multiplex PCR, while TCRdb's copy carries only in-frame clones and drops some. Altogether tens of thousands of clones are present, 55% to 65% being singletons, with the ten largest covering roughly 15%. The investigators collected lesional scalp punch biopsies and peripheral blood from alopecia areata patients. The researchers isolated CD4+ and CD8+ T cells from PBMCs by sorting. Comment on this clone: Its target is not known.

The chain employs TRBV7-6 and TRBJ1-1, with D possibly matching TRBD1 (5 bases). The receptor's source is a human donor with alopecia areata. The material was CD8+ T cells sorted from blood, obtained at week 0. For the CDR3, the DNA is TGTGCCAGCAGCCCGTATACCGAGGGGACTGAAGCTTTCTTT. Residues: CASSPYTEGTEAFF.